This TCR beta chain was recorded in a study of multiple sclerosis patients with progressive multifocal leukoencephalopathy. Findings and limits, study-wide: The findings' link to JC virus versus immunocompromise remained uncertain. TRBV and TRBJ usage showed no common pattern when PML developed. Lower normalized Shannon entropy suggested reduced TRB diversity in most PML patients.

In regard to this clone: As yet, its antigen is unknown.

The sample's time point: before natalizumab initiation. CDR3 size: 15 residues. Germline V gene data show CDR1 as MNHEY and CDR2 as SVGAGI. Trimming removed 2 bases at V and 1 base at J, with 11 bases between. The table came from immunoSEQ multiplex PCR; TCRdb's copy has only in-frame clones and leaves some out. Of 25,000 to 35,000 clones in the sample, approximately 90% were seen once. This receptor was obtained from a human donor with multiple sclerosis. The chain carries TRBV6-5 and TRBJ1-1; D ambiguous. Sequences were obtained from PBMCs. The DNA of the CDR3 is TGTGCCAGCAGTTACGTTCTGCGAGCGAACACTGAAGCTTTCTTT. It yields the protein CASSYVLRANTEAFF.